The 8 T cell receptor beta chains reported below all come from one sample, sequenced in a study of T cell repertoires in cytomegalovirus infection. TCRdb processed the reads anew with MiXCR; each CDR3 protein has one entry. The sample contains 70,000 to 85,000 distinct CDR3 sequences, roughly 37% of which appear only once. For these TCRs, the target antigens are not known. The sample in question was CD8+ T cells from cultured PBMCs, obtained from culture after CMV antigen stimulation. These receptor sequences come from a human donor in good health (CMV status not recorded). Some clones in this sample may be carry-over from other donors' samples.

J is TRBJ1-1 and V is TRBV2; D is uncertain. Germline assignment: CDR1 SNHLY and CDR2 FYNNEI. The V and J ends lost 7 bases and 11 bases respectively, with 14 bases between them. The length of the CDR3 is 11 residues. The CDR3 DNA is TGTGCCAGCATGGGCCGTAGTATGGCTTTCTTT. As protein: CASMGRSMAFF.

This clonotype was observed a handful of times. The V gene is TRBV7-9, the J gene TRBJ2-3; unclear D gene. The CDR3 contains 14 residues. Per germline, CDR1 SEHNR and CDR2 FQNEAQ (reference sequence). V was trimmed by 3 bases and J by 6 bases, leaving 13 bases between them. The CDR3 sequence is CASSFRLGPDTQYF. The CDR3, as DNA: TGTGCCAGCAGCTTCCGCTTGGGCCCGGATACGCAGTATTTT.

This clonotype was observed many times. The chain joins TRBV7-2 to TRBJ2-1, with 9 positions matching TRBD1. CDR1 and CDR2 from the germline V gene are SGHTA and FQGNSA. This CDR3 region has 15 residues. The V gene end was trimmed by 6 bases and the J gene end by 4 bases; junction bases not matched to a gene: 7. The CDR3 is CASSFTGGAYNEQFF. The DNA for the CDR3 is TGTGCCAGCAGTTTTACAGGGGGCGCTTACAATGAGCAGTTCTTC.

Comments on this clonotype: A read error may produce the germline difference seen at one junction end. The chain links TRBV27 to TRBJ2-3, with D perhaps matching TRBD2 (7 bases). The length of the CDR3 is 14 residues. The germline CDR1 and CDR2 sequences are MNHEY and SMNVEV (reference sequence). CDR3 sequence reads: CASSITQGRGPFNF. CDR3 DNA sequence: TGTGCCAGCAGCATCACGCAGGGGCGGGGGCCCTTTAATTTT.

CDR3 DNA sequence: TGTGCCAGCAGTTACCAGGGCGACAATGAGCAGTTCTTC. It codes for CASSYQGDNEQFF. V and J are TRBV6-2 or TRBV6-3 and TRBJ2-1, with a weak D call TRBD1 (5 bases). Germline V gives CDR1 MNHEY, CDR2 SVGEGT. Trimming left V 2 bases short and J 5 bases short, with 7 bases between. CDR3 length: 13 residues.

This clonotype appeared a single time. This chain links TRBV29-1 with TRBJ1-4; TRBD1 is a possible D gene (5 bases). CDR3 size: 11 residues. The V end was cut by 4 bases, the J end by 13 bases, with 13 bases between. CDR1 and CDR2 (germline): SQVTM, ANQGSEA. The CDR3 protein is CSVGEGPLLFF. The CDR3 region has the DNA TGCAGCGTTGGAGAGGGACCACTACTGTTTTTT.

The chain has TRBV7-2 and TRBJ2-5; the match to TRBD2 covers 9 bases. Germline values: CDR1 SGHTA, CDR2 FQGNSA. The CDR3 has 16 residues. V dropped 1 base and J dropped 4; count of bases not matched to a gene: 7. The CDR3 DNA follows: TGTGCCAGCAGCTTAGAGGGCGGGGGGGCCCGAGAGACCCAGTACTTC. It translates to CASSLEGGGARETQYF.

A few counts support this clonotype. The chain is built from TRBV28 and TRBJ1-2; TRBD1 agrees at 11 bases. The length of the CDR3 is 16 residues. Germline V gives CDR1 MDHEN, CDR2 SYDVKM. V shed 4 bases and J 3 bases; nucleotides not matched to a gene: 7. The DNA for the CDR3 is TGTGCCAGCAGTTACCTGAGGGGACAGGGGGACTATGGCTACACCTTC. Its protein is CASSYLRGQGDYGYTF.